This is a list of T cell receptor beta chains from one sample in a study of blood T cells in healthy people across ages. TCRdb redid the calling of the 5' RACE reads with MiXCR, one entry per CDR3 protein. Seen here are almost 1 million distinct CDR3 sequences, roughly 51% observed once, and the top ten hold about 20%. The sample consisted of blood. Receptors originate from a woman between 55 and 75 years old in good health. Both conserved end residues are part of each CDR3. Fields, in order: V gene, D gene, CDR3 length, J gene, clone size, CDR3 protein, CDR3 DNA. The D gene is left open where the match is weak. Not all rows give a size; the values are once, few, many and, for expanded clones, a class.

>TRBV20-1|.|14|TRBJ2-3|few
CSASVSSPADTQYF
TGCAGTGCTAGTGTCTCCTCCCCTGCAGATACGCAGTATTTT
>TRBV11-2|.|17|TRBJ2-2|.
CASSLWRAGMTTGELFF
TGTGCCAGCAGCTTATGGAGGGCAGGGATGACCACCGGGGAGCTGTTTTTT
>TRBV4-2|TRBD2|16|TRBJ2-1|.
CASSRLGRGRAEEQFF
TGTGCCAGCAGCCGCCTGGGACGGGGGAGGGCAGAAGAGCAGTTCTTC
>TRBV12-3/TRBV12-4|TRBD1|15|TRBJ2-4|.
CASSQTGGFGNEQYF
TGTGCCAGCAGCCAGACAGGGGGCTTTGGGAATGAGCAGTACTTC
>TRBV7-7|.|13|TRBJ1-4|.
CASSFGLGEKLFF
TGTGCCAGCAGCTTCGGTCTCGGTGAAAAACTGTTTTTT
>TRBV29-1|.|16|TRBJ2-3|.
CSVVQIKGLFTDTQYF
TGCAGCGTGGTCCAGATTAAGGGACTTTTCACAGATACGCAGTATTTT
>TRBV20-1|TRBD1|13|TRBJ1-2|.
CSASGTGIYGYTF
TGCAGTGCTAGCGGGACAGGTATTTATGGCTACACCTTC
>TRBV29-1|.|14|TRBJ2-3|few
CSHEVWPGTDTQYF
TGCAGCCACGAGGTATGGCCAGGGACAGATACGCAGTATTTT
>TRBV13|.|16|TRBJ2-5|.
CASSSVRGLLQETQYF
TGTGCCAGCAGCTCAGTGCGGGGCCTACTACAAGAGACCCAGTACTTC
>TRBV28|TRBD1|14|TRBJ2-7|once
CAIELGAGGDEQYF
TGTGCCATCGAGCTCGGGGCAGGGGGCGACGAGCAGTACTTC
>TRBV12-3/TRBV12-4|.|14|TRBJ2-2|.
CASSFGAGGGELFF
TGTGCCAGCAGTTTTGGGGCCGGGGGCGGGGAGCTGTTTTTT
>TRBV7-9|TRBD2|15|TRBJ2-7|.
CASSLGLRETSEQYF
TGTGCCAGCAGCTTAGGTTTGCGGGAGACCAGCGAGCAGTACTTC
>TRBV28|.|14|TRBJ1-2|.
CASSSPHEGWGYTF
TGTGCCAGCAGTTCACCTCACGAAGGCTGGGGCTACACCTTC
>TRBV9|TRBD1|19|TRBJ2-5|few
CASSASLTGTGLVQETQYF
TGTGCCAGCAGCGCATCACTAACTGGGACAGGGTTGGTCCAAGAGACCCAGTACTTC
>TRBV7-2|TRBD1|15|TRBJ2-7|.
CASSSPGQGSGEQYF
TGTGCCAGCAGCTCACCGGGACAGGGGTCTGGCGAGCAGTACTTC
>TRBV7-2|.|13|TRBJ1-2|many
CASSATGNYGYTF
TGTGCCAGCAGCGCCACAGGGAACTATGGCTACACCTTC
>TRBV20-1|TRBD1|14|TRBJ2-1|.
CSASVTGGYNEQFF
TGCAGTGCTAGTGTGACAGGGGGCTACAATGAGCAGTTCTTC
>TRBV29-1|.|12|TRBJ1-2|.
CSVVEINYGYTF
TGCAGCGTTGTGGAGATTAACTATGGCTACACCTTC
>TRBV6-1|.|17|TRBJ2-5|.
CASSAVGRGVYQETQYF
TGTGCCAGCAGCGCCGTGGGGAGAGGAGTGTACCAAGAGACCCAGTACTTC
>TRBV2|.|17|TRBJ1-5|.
CASRGIKSGASNQPQHF
TGTGCCAGTAGAGGTATAAAATCGGGAGCAAGCAATCAGCCCCAGCATTTT
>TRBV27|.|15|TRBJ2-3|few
CASSFGPGYTDTQYF
TGTGCCAGCAGTTTCGGCCCTGGTTACACAGATACGCAGTATTTT
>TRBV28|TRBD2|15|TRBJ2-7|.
CASTTTSGSPYEQYF
TGTGCCAGCACCACGACTAGCGGGAGTCCCTACGAGCAGTACTTC
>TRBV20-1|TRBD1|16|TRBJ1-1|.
CSAIGQGKDYRTEAFF
TGCAGTGCTATTGGACAGGGAAAGGACTACCGCACTGAAGCTTTCTTT
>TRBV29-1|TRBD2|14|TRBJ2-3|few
CSVVTSGNSDTQYF
TGCAGCGTTGTTACTAGCGGGAATTCAGATACGCAGTATTTT
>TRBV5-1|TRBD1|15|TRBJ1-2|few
CASSAGQGLGYGYTF
TGCGCCAGCAGCGCAGGACAGGGTCTTGGCTATGGCTACACCTTC
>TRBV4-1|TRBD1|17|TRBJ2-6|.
CASSEGQGGTGANVLTF
TGCGCCAGCAGCGAGGGACAGGGGGGGACTGGGGCCAACGTCCTGACTTTC
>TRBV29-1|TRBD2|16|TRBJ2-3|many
CSVEGRTSGPTDTQYF
TGCAGCGTTGAGGGGAGGACTAGCGGCCCCACAGATACGCAGTATTTT
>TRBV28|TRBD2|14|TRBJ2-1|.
CASTIAGGYNEQFF
TGTGCCAGCACCATAGCGGGAGGGTACAATGAGCAGTTCTTC
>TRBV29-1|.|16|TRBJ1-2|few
CSVEPPHRARRYGYTF
TGCAGCGTTGAACCCCCTCACAGGGCTCGACGCTATGGCTACACCTTC
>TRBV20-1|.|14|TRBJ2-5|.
CSARRDPDNYGQYF
TGCAGTGCTCGGCGGGACCCGGATAACTACGGGCAGTACTTC
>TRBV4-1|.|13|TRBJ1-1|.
CASSQDSGREAFF
TGCGCCAGCAGCCAAGATAGCGGGCGCGAAGCTTTCTTT
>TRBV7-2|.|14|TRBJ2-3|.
CASSSPPGVSTQYF
TGTGCCAGCAGTTCTCCCCCCGGCGTGTCTACGCAGTATTTT
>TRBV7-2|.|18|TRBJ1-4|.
CASSPGKKLGGRGEKLFF
TGTGCCAGCAGCCCAGGAAAGAAACTCGGGGGGCGTGGTGAAAAACTGTTTTTT
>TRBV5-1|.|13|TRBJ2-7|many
CASSPRTEAEQYF
TGCGCCAGCAGTCCTAGGACGGAAGCAGAGCAGTACTTC
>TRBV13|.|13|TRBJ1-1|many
CASSRNLNTEAFF
TGTGCCAGCAGCCGAAATCTGAACACTGAAGCTTTCTTT
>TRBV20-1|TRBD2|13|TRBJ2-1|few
CSASGRLANEQFF
TGCAGTGCTAGCGGGAGGCTCGCGAATGAGCAGTTCTTC
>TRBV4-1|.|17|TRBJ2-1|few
CASSQEGTSSLYNEQFF
TGCGCCAGCAGCCAAGAAGGCACTAGCAGTTTATACAATGAGCAGTTCTTC
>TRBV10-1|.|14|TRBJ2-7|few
CASSELAEGHEQYF
TGCGCCAGCAGTGAGTTAGCAGAGGGCCACGAGCAGTACTTC
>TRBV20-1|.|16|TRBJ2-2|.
CSARGPWEANTGELFF
TGCAGTGCTAGGGGCCCGTGGGAAGCGAACACCGGGGAGCTGTTTTTT
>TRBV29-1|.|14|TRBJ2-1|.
CSVEDRVENNEQFF
TGCAGCGTTGAAGACAGGGTAGAGAACAATGAGCAGTTCTTC
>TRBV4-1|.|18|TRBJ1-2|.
CASSQEPGSGIILLGYTF
TGCGCCAGCAGCCAAGAGCCTGGTAGCGGGATTATTCTCTTGGGCTACACCTTC
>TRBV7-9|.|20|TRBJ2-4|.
CASSLVSSGPRGLTKNIQYF
TGTGCCAGCAGCTTAGTGTCTAGCGGGCCTAGGGGGCTAACCAAAAACATTCAGTACTTC
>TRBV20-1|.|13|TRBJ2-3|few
CSAEGLPADTQYF
TGCAGTGCTGAAGGACTTCCAGCAGATACGCAGTATTTT
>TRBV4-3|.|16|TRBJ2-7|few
CASSQDFGGGTYEQYF
TGCGCCAGCAGCCAAGATTTCGGAGGAGGGACCTACGAGCAGTACTTC
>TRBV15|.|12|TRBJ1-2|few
CATSKTGLGYTF
TGTGCCACCAGCAAGACAGGACTGGGCTACACCTTC
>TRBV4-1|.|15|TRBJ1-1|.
CASSQVVWAGPEAFF
TGCGCCAGCAGCCAAGTTGTTTGGGCCGGACCTGAAGCTTTCTTT
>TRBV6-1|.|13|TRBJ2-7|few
CASSSPRVFKQYF
TGTGCCAGCAGCTCCCCCCGGGTCTTCAAGCAGTACTTC
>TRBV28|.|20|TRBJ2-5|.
CASSSLLPSLTGTPQETQYF
TGTGCCAGCAGTTCGCTTCTCCCATCCTTAACCGGGACCCCCCAAGAGACCCAGTACTTC
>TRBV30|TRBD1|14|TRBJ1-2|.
CAWSPGQGSFGYTF
TGTGCCTGGAGTCCTGGACAGGGGAGCTTTGGCTACACCTTC
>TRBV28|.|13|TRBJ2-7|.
CASSSTINYEQYF
TGTGCCAGCAGTTCCACTATCAACTACGAGCAGTACTTC
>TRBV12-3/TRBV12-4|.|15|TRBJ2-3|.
CASSSPTIGVGTQYF
TGTGCCAGCAGTTCCCCCACCATCGGGGTCGGCACGCAGTATTTT
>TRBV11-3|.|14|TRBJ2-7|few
CASSLRLLSYEQYF
TGTGCCAGCAGCCTCCGACTCCTCTCCTACGAGCAGTACTTC
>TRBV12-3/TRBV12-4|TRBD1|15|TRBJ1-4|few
CASSLRGQGNEKLFF
TGTGCCAGCAGTTTAAGGGGACAGGGGAACGAAAAACTGTTTTTT
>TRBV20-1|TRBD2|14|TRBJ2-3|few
CSARVSGITDTQYF
TGCAGTGCTAGAGTTAGCGGGATCACAGATACGCAGTATTTT
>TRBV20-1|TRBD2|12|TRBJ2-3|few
CSVVGGGDTQYF
TGCAGTGTAGTCGGCGGGGGAGATACGCAGTATTTT
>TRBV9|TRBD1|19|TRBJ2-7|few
CASSAAGTGLVAYTYEQYF
TGTGCCAGCAGCGCCGCCGGGACAGGGCTGGTAGCGTATACCTACGAGCAGTACTTC
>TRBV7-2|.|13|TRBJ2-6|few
CADGTGGANVLTF
TGTGCCGATGGAACCGGGGGGGCCAACGTCCTGACTTTC
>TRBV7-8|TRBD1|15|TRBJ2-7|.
CASSLRGPQGTEQYF
TGTGCCAGCAGCTTAAGGGGGCCCCAGGGTACCGAGCAGTACTTC
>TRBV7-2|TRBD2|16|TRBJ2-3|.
CASSTTSGGGRRVQYF
TGTGCCAGCAGCACCACTAGCGGGGGGGGCCGGCGGGTGCAGTATTTT